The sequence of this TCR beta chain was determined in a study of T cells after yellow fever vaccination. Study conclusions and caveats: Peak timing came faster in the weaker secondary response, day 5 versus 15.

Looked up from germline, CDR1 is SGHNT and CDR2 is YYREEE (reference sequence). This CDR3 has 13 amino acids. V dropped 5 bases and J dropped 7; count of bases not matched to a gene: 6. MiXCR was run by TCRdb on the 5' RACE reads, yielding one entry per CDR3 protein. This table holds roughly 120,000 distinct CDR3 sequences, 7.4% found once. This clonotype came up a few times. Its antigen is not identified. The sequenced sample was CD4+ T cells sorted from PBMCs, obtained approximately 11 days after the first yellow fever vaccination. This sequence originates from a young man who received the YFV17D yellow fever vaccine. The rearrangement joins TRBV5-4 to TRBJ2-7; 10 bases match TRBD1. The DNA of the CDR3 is TGTGCCAGCAGGAGACAGGGGGCAGGAGAGCAGTACGTC. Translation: CASRRQGAGEQYV.